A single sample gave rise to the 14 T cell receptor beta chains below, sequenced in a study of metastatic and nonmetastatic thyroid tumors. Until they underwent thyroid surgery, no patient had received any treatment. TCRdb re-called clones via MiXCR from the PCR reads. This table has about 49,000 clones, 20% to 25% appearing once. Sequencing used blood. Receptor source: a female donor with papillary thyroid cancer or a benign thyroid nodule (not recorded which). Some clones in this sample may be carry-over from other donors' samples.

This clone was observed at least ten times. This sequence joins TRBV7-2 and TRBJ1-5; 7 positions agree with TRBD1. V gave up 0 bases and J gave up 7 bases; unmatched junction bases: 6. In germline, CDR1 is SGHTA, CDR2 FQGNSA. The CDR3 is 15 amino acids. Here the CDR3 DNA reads TGTGCCAGCAGCTTAGCCACAGGGGCAGGACAGCCCCAGCATTTT. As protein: CASSLATGAGQPQHF.

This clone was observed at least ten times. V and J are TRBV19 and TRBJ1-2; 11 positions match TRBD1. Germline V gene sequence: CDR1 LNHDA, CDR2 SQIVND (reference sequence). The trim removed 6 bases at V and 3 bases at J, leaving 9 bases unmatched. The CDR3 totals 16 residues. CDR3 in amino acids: CASRDRWTGGYYGYTF. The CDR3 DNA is TGTGCCAGTAGAGATCGTTGGACAGGGGGCTACTATGGCTACACCTTC.

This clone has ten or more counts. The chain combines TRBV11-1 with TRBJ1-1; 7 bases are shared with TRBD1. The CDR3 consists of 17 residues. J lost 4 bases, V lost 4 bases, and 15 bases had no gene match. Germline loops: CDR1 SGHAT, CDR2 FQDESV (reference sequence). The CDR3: CASSSQTGMDGSTEAFF. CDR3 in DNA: TGTGCCAGCAGCTCTCAGACAGGGATGGATGGGAGCACTGAAGCTTTCTTT.

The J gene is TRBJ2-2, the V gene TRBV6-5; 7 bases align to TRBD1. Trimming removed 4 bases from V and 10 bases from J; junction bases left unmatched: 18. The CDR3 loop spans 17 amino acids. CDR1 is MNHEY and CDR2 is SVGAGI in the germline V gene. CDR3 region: CASSSGFGTANNVELFF. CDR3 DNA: TGTGCCAGCAGTTCGGGGTTCGGGACAGCGAACAACGTGGAGCTGTTTTTT.

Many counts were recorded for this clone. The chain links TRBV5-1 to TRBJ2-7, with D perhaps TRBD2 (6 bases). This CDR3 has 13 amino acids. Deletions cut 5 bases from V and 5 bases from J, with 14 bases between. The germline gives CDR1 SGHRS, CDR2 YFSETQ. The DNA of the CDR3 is TGCGCCAGCAGGAAGCGGGCAGAGGACGAGCAGTACTTC. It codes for CASRKRAEDEQYF.

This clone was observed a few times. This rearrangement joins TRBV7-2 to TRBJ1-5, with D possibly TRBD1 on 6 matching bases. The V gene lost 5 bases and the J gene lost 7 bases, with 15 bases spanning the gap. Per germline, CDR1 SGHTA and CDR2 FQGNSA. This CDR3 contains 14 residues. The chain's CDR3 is CASSTTGWGQPQHF. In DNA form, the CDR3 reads TGTGCCAGCAGCACAACAGGGTGGGGGCAGCCCCAGCATTTT.

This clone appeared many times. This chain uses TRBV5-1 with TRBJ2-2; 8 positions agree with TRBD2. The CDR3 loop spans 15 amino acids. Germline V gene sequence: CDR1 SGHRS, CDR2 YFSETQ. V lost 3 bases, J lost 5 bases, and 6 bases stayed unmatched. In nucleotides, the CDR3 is TGCGCCAGCAGCTACGGACTAGCTTCGACCGGGGAGCTGTTTTTT. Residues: CASSYGLASTGELFF.

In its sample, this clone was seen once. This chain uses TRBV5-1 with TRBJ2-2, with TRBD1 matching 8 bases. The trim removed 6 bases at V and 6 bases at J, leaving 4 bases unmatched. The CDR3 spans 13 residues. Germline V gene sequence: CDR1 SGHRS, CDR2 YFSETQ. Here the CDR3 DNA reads TGCGCCAGCATGACAGGGGCCTCCGGGGAGCTGTTTTTT. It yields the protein CASMTGASGELFF.

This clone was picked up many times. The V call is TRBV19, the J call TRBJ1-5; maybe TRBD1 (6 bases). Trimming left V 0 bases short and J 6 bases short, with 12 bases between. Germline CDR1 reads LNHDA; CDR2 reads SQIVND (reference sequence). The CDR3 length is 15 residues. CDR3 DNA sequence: TGTGCCAGTAGTATAGACGGGGGGCGAGGTCAGCCCCAGCATTTT. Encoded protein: CASSIDGGRGQPQHF.

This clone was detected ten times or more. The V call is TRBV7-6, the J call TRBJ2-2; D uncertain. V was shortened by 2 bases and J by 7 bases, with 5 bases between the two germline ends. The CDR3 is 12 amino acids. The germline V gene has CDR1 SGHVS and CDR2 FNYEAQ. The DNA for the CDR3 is TGTGCCAGCAGCTTATACGGCGGGGAGCTGTTTTTT. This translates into CASSLYGGELFF.

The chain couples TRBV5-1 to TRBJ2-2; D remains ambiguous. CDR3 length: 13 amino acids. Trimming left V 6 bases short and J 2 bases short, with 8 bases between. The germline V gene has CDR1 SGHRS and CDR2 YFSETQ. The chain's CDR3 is CASNMENTGELFF. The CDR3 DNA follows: TGCGCCAGCAACATGGAAAACACCGGGGAGCTGTTTTTT. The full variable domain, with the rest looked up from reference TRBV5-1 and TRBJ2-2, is KAGVTQTPRYLIKTRGQQVTLSCSPISGHRSVSWYQQTPGQGLQFLFEYFSETQRNKGNFPGRFSGRQFSNSRSEMNVSTLELGDSALYLCASNMENTGELFFGEGSRLTVL.

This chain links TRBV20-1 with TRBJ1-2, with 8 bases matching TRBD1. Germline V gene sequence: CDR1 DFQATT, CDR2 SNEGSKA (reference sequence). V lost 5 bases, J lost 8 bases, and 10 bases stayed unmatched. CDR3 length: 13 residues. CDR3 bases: TGCAGTGCTTTCGGGGCAGGGGGCAGGGGCTACACCTTC. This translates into CSAFGAGGRGYTF.

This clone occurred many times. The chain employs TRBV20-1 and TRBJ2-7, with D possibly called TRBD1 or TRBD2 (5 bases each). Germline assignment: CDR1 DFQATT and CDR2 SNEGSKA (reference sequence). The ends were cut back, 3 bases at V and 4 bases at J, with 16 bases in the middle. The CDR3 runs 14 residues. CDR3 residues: CSARFGAAPYEQYF. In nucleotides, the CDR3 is TGCAGTGCTAGGTTCGGGGCCGCCCCGTACGAGCAGTACTTC.

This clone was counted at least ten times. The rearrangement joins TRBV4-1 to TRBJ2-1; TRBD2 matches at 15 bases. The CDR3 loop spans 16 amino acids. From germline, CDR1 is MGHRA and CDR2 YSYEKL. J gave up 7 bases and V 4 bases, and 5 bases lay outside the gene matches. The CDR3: CASSLGTSGRRNEQFF. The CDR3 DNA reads TGCGCCAGCAGCCTCGGGACTAGCGGGAGGAGGAATGAGCAGTTCTTC.